This T cell receptor beta chain was sequenced for a study of memory CD4+ T cells and cytomegalovirus serostatus. Overall study context: Of the healthy Belgian adults, 9 or 10 were CMV seropositive and 20 to 30 seronegative. General study points: The CMV-associated TCR signature appears largely within the CD4+ memory repertoire.

Single viable CD3+CD4+CD8-CD45RO+ cells were sorted as the memory CD4+ T cells. Positive selection with CD4 microbeads enriched total CD4+ T cells. In its sample, this clone ranks as medium-sized. Its target is not known. Measured with immunoSEQ multiplex PCR; TCRdb has only the in-frame clones, and not every one. Found here are 40,000 to 55,000 clones, 82% of them singletons; the top ten hold roughly 0.59%. The germline V gene has CDR1 SGHDN and CDR2 FVKESK. The CDR3 contains 12 residues. Trimming stripped 3 bases from V and 7 bases from J, with 6 bases between. Sample: memory CD4+ T cells from blood. The chain employs TRBV14 and TRBJ2-2; D ambiguous. This TCR derives from an adult in good health and CMV-seronegative. The CDR3 region has the DNA TGTGCCAGCAGCCAGCGTATCGGGGAGCTGTTTTTT. Its translation is CASSQRIGELFF.